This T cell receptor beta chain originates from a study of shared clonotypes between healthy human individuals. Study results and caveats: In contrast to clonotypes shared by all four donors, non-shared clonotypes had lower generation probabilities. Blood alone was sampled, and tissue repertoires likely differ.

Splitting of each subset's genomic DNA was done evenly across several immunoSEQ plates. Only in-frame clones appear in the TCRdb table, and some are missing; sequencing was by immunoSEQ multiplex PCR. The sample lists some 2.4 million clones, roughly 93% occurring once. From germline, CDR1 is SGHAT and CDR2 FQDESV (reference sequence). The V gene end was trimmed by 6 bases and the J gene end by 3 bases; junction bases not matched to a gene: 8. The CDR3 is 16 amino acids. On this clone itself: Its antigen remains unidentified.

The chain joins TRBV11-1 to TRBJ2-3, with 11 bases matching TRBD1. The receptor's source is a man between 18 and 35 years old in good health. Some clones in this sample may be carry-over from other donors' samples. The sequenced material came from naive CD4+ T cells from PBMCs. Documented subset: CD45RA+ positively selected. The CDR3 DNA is TGTGCCAGCAGTCCCGGGGACAGGGGGAGGACAGATACGCAGTATTTT. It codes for CASSPGDRGRTDTQYF.